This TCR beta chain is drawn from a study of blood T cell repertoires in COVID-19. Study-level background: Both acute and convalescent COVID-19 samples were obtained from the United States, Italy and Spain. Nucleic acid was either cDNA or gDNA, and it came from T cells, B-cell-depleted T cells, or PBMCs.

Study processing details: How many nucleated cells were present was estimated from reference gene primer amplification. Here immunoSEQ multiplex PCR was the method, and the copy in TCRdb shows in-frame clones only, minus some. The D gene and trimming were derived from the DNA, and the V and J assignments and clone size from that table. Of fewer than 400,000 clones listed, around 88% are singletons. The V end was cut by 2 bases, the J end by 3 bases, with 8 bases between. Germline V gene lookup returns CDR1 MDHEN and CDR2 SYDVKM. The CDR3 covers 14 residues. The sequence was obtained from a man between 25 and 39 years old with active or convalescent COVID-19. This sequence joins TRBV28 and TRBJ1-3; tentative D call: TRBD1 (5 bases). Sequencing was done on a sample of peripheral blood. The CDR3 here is CASSLKGFGNTIYF. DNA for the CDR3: TGTGCCAGCAGTTTAAAGGGGTTTGGAAACACCATATATTTT.